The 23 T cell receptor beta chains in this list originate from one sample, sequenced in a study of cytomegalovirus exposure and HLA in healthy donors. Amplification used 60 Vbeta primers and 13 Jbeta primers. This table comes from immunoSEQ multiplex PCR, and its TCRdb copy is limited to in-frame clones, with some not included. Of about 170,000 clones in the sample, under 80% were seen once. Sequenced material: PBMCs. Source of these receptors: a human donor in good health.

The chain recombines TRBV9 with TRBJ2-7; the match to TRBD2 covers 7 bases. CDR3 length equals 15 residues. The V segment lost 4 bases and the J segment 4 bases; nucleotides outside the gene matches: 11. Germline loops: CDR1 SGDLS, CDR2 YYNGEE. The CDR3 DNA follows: TGTGCCAGCAGCCCTACGACGACTAGCTGGTACGAGCAGTACTTC. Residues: CASSPTTTSWYEQYF.

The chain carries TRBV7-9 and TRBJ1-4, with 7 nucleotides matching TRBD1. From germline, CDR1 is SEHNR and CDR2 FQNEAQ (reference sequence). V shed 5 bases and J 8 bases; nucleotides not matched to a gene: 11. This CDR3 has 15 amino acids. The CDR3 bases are TGTGCCAGCAGCCCTACCCAGGGGGTGGGGGAAAAACTGTTTTTT. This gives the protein CASSPTQGVGEKLFF. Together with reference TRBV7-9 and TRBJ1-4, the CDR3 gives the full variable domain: DTGVSQNPRHKITKRGQNVTFRCDPISEHNRLYWYRQTLGQGPEFLTYFQNEAQLEKSRLLSDRFSAERPKGSFSTLEIQRTEQGDSAMYLCASSPTQGVGEKLFFGSGTQLSVL.

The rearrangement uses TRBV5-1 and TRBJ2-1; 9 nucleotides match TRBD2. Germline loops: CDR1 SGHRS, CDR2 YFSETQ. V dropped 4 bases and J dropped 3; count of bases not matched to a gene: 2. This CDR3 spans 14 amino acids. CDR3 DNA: TGCGCCAGCAGCGCGGGGGGGGACTACAATGAGCAGTTCTTC. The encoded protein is CASSAGGDYNEQFF.

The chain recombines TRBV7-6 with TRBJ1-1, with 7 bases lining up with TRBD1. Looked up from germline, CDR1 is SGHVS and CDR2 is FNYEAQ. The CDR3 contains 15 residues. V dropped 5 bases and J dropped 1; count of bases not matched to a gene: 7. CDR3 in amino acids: CASSPQGVWNTEAFF. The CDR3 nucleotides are TGTGCCAGCAGCCCCCAGGGGGTTTGGAACACTGAAGCTTTCTTT.

The CDR3 DNA reads TGTGCCAGCAGCTCCTTGGGGGCAGGGGATACGCAGTATTTT. Translating gives CASSSLGAGDTQYF. This chain uses TRBV7-2 with TRBJ2-3; maybe TRBD1 (6 bases). Germline CDR1 and CDR2: SGHTA and FQGNSA. The CDR3 consists of 14 residues. Trimming removed 4 bases from V and 6 bases from J, with 14 bases in between.

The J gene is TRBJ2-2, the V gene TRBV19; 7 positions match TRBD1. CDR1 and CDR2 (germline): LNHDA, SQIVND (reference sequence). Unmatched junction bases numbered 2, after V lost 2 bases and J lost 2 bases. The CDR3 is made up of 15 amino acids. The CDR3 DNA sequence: TGTGCCAGTAGTATACAGGGGGAAAACACCGGGGAGCTGTTTTTT. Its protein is CASSIQGENTGELFF. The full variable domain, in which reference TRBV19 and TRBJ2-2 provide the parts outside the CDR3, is DGGITQSPKYLFRKEGQNVTLSCEQNLNHDAMYWYRQDPGQGLRLIYYSQIVNDFQKGDIAEGYSVSREKKESFPLTVTSAQKNPTAFYLCASSIQGENTGELFFGEGSRLTVL.

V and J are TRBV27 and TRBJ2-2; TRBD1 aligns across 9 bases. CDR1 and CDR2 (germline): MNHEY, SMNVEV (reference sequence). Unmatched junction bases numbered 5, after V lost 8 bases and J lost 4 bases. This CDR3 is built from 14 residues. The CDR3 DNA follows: TGTGCCAGCTCGGGGACAGGGTTCACCGGGGAGCTGTTTTTT. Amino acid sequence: CASSGTGFTGELFF.

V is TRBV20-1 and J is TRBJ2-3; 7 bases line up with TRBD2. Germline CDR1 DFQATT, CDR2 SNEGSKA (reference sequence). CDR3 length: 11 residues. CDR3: CSPGGWDTQYF. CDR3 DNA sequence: TGCAGCCCGGGGGGATGGGATACGCAGTATTTT.

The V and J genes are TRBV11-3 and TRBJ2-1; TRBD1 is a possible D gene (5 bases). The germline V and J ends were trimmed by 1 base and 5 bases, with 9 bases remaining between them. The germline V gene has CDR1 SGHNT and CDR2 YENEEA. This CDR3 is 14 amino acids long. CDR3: CASSLGGADNEQFF. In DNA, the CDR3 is TGTGCCAGCAGCTTAGGTGGGGCAGACAATGAGCAGTTCTTC. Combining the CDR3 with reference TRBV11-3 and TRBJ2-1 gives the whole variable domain EAGVVQSPRYKIIEKKQPVAFWCNPISGHNTLYWYLQNLGQGPELLIRYENEEAVDDSQLPKDRFSAERLKGVDSTLKIQPAELGDSAVYLCASSLGGADNEQFFGPGTRLTVL.

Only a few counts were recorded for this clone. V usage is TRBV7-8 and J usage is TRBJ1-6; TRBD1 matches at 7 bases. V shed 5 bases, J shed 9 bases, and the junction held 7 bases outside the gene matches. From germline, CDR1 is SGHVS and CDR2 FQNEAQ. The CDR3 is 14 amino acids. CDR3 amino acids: CASSLGQDGSPLHF. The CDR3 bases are TGTGCCAGCAGCCTTGGACAGGACGGTTCACCCCTCCACTTT.

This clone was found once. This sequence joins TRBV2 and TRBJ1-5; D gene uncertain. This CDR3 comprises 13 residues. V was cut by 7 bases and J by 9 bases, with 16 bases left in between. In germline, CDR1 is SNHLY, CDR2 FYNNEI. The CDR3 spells CASIQHPSGPQHF. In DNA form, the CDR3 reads TGTGCCAGCATCCAACACCCTAGTGGGCCCCAGCATTTT.

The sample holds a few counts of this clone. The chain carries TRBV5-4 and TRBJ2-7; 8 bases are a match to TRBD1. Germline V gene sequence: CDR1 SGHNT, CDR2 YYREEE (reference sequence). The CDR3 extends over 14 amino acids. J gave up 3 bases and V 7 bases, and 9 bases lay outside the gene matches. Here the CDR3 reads CASRPTGGNYEQYF. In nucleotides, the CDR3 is TGTGCCAGCCGCCCCACAGGGGGGAACTACGAGCAGTACTTC.

CDR3 bases: TGTGCCTCCTCTGGAACAGGGGTGGACACCGGGGAGCTGTTTTTT. Its translation is CASSGTGVDTGELFF. The rearrangement joins TRBV9 to TRBJ2-2; TRBD1 agrees at 7 bases. The CDR3 covers 15 residues. The junction had 12 bases not matched to a gene; V was cut back by 10 bases and J by 3 bases. In germline, CDR1 is SGDLS, CDR2 YYNGEE.

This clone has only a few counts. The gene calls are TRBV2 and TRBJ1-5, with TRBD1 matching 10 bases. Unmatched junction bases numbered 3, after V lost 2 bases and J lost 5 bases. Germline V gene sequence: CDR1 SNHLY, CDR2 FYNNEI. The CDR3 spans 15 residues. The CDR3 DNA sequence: TGTGCCAGCAGTGAATGGGGACAGGGGCATCAGCCCCAGCATTTT. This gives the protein CASSEWGQGHQPQHF.

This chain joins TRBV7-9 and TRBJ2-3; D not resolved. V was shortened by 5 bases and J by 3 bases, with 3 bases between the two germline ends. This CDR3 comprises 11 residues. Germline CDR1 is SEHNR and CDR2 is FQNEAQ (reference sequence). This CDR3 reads CASSLTDTQYF. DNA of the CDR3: TGTGCCAGCAGCCTTACAGATACGCAGTATTTT.

The CDR3 sequence is CASSDTGFNSPLHF. The CDR3 DNA sequence: TGTGCCAGCAGCGATACAGGGTTTAATTCACCCCTCCACTTT. The V gene is TRBV9, the J gene TRBJ1-6, with a tentative D call TRBD1 (6 bases). CDR1 and CDR2 from the germline V gene are SGDLS and YYNGEE. The V end was cut by 3 bases, the J end by 6 bases, with 10 bases between. CDR3 length: 14 amino acids.

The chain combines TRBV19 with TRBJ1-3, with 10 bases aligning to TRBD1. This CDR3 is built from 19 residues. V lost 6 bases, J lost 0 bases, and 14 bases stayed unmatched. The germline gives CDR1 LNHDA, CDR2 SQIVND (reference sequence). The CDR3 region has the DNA TGTGCCAGTAGCGGGGACAGGGGTTCCTGGTTTCACTCTGGAAACACCATATATTTT. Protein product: CASSGDRGSWFHSGNTIYF.

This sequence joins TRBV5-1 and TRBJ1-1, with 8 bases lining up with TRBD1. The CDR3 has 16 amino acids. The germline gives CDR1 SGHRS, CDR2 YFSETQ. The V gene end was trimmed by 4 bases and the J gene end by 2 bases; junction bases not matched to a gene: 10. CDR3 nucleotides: TGCGCCAGCAGCCAATATGGAGGACAGGGAAACACTGAAGCTTTCTTT. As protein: CASSQYGGQGNTEAFF.

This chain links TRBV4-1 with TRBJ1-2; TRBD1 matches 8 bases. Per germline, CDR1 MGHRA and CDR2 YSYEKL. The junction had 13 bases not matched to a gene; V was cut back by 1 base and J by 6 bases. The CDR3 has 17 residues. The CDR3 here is CASSQVFPGQASHGYTF. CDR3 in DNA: TGCGCCAGCAGCCAAGTTTTCCCGGGACAGGCTAGCCATGGCTACACCTTC.

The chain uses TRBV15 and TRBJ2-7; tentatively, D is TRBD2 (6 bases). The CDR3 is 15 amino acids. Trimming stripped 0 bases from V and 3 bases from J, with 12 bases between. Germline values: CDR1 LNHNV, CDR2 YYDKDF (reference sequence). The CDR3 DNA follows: TGTGCCACCAGCAGAGATCGGCGGGGTGTCTACGAGCAGTACTTC. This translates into CATSRDRRGVYEQYF.

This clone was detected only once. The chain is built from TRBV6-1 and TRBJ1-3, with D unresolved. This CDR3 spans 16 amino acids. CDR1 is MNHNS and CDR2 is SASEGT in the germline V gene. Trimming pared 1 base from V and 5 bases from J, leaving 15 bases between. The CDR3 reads CASSEVSGPGRNTIYF. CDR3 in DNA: TGTGCCAGCAGTGAAGTCTCAGGCCCTGGAAGAAACACCATATATTTT.

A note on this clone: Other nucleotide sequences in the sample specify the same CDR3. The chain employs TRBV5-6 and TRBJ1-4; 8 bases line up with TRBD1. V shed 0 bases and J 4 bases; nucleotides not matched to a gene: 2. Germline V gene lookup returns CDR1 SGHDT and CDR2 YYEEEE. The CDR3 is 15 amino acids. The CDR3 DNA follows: TGTGCCAGCAGCTTGGCTGGACAGGGTAATGAAAAACTGTTTTTT. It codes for CASSLAGQGNEKLFF.

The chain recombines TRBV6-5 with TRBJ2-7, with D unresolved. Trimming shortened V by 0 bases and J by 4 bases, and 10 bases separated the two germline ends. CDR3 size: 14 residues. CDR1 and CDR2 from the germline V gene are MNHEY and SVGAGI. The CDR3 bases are TGTGCCAGCAGTTACTCCCGACAATATTACGAGCAGTACTTC. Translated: CASSYSRQYYEQYF.